This TCR beta chain derives from a study of blood T cell repertoires in COVID-19. Study-level information: Samples representing acute and convalescent COVID-19 were sourced from the United States, Italy and Spain. Nucleic acid was either cDNA or gDNA, and it came from T cells, B-cell-depleted T cells, or PBMCs.

J lost 4 bases, V lost 3 bases, and 5 bases had no gene match. Germline V gene lookup returns CDR1 GTSNPN and CDR2 SVGIG (reference sequence). CDR3 length: 14 amino acids. Authors' methods: The assay estimated nucleated cells by amplifying reference gene primers. Profiled with immunoSEQ multiplex PCR; TCRdb holds only in-frame clones, not every one. D and trimming were read from the DNA, whereas the V and J calls and clone size are those reported in that table. The repertoire holds around 130,000 clones, with approximately 80% as singletons. The sample was peripheral blood. The TCR sequence derives from a man between 35 and 55 years old with active or convalescent COVID-19. The chain has TRBV30 and TRBJ2-2; TRBD1 aligns across 7 bases. The CDR3: CAWRRTGGTGELFF. The DNA of the CDR3 is TGTGCCTGGAGGCGGACAGGCGGCACCGGGGAGCTGTTTTTT.